Described below is a single T cell receptor beta chain sequence and its context. Germline assignment: CDR1 MNHEY and CDR2 SVGAGI. The V segment lost 5 bases and the J segment 0 bases; nucleotides outside the gene matches: 4. This CDR3 has 15 residues. This entry comes from a study of control samples from healthy donors and cancer patients. This table comes from immunoSEQ multiplex PCR, and its TCRdb copy is limited to in-frame clones, with some not included. The sample contains over 150,000 clones, 90% to 95% of which appear only once. The clonotype originates from a woman aged 18-29 years in good health. V usage is TRBV6-5 and J usage is TRBJ1-3, with 7 positions matching TRBD1. The sample taken for sequencing was blood. The DNA of the CDR3 is TGTGCCAGCAGTCCGGACAGGTTCTCTGGAAACACCATATATTTT. Translation: CASSPDRFSGNTIYF.